This is a list of T cell receptor beta chains from one sample in a study of T cell responses to AZD1222 COVID-19 vaccine. Assay: immunoSEQ multiplex PCR; the TCRdb copy retains only in-frame clones and omits some. The profile shows 100,000 or so clones, approximately 89% of them singletons. The sequenced sample was peripheral blood, obtained 28 days after the second AZD1222 dose. These receptors were taken from an adult who received the AZD1222 COVID-19 vaccine. CDR3s include the opening cysteine and the closing phenylalanine or tryptophan. A D gene is named only where the DNA matches it firmly. A row's size may be missing; if present it is once, few, many or a size class.

V	J	length	size	D	DNA	CDR3
TRBV7-2	TRBJ2-2	14	NA	NA	TGTGCCAGCAGCTTAAAGGGTGGGACCGGGGAGCTGTTTTTT	CASSLKGGTGELFF
TRBV6-5	TRBJ1-5	12	once	NA	TGTGCCAGCAGACAGGGTGCTCAGCCCCAGCATTTT	CASRQGAQPQHF
TRBV5-1	TRBJ2-3	14	NA	NA	TGCGCCTCCTCGTCCGGGACCCTACTGGATACGCAGTATTTT	CASSSGTLLDTQYF
TRBV30	TRBJ1-6	15	NA	NA	TGTGCCTGGAGTGCCCGGGACAACTATAATTCACCCCTCCACTTT	CAWSARDNYNSPLHF
TRBV19	TRBJ2-1	17	NA	TRBD1	TGTGCCAGTAGCCGCCTCCCGGGACAGCTTTATGGGAATGAGCAGTTCTTC	CASSRLPGQLYGNEQFF
TRBV3-1/TRBV3-2	TRBJ2-1	14	NA	NA	TGTGCCAGCGAGCCTTTTAGGGGGGCCGCTGAGCAGTTCTTC	CASEPFRGAAEQFF
TRBV5-6	TRBJ1-5	14	NA	NA	TGTGCCAGCAGCTTGTGGCAGTCAAATCAGCCCCAGCATTTT	CASSLWQSNQPQHF
TRBV19	TRBJ2-3	13	NA	NA	TGTGCCAGTAGTCCCTCCCCGCGGGATACGCAGTATTTT	CASSPSPRDTQYF
TRBV10-1	TRBJ1-1	15	NA	TRBD1	TGCGCCAGCAGTCCGGGGGGACAGGAGAACACTGAAGCTTTCTTT	CASSPGGQENTEAFF
TRBV27	TRBJ1-5	16	NA	NA	TGTGCCAGCAGTAGACGCGGCTCCGGTATCAATCAGCCCCAGCATTTT	CASSRRGSGINQPQHF
TRBV5-1	TRBJ2-3	15	NA	NA	TGCGCCAGCAGCTTGGAGTCAGGGGCCACAGATACGCAGTATTTT	CASSLESGATDTQYF
TRBV12-5	TRBJ1-2	12	NA	NA	TGTGCTAGTGGTTTGGGGGACTACTCCTACACCTTC	CASGLGDYSYTF
TRBV9	TRBJ2-2	14	NA	NA	TGTGCCAGCAGCCCCCTAGTGGTTAACGGGGAGCTGTTTTTT	CASSPLVVNGELFF
TRBV2	TRBJ2-3	17	NA	NA	TGTGCCAGCAGTCAGACAGGGGGCCTAGCGGGAGAAGATACGCAGTATTTT	CASSQTGGLAGEDTQYF
TRBV7-9	TRBJ1-4	14	NA	NA	TGTGCCAGCAGCTTCGATATCATAAGGGAAAAACTGTTTTTT	CASSFDIIREKLFF
TRBV18	TRBJ2-7	13	NA	NA	TGTGCCAGCTCGCCGCGGGGAGGGGGCGAGCAGTACTTC	CASSPRGGGEQYF
TRBV7-2	TRBJ2-7	15	NA	NA	TGTGCCAGCAGCTTAGCGCCGTCGGGACGATACGAGCAGTACTTC	CASSLAPSGRYEQYF
TRBV14	TRBJ1-1	16	NA	TRBD1	TGTGCCAGCAGCCCCCAGGGGGGGGTTCTGAACACTGAAGCTTTCTTT	CASSPQGGVLNTEAFF
TRBV5-1	TRBJ2-6	14	few	NA	TGCGCCAGCCAGCTTGGCTCTGGGGCCAACGTCCTGACTTTC	CASQLGSGANVLTF
TRBV6-5	TRBJ2-3	15	few	NA	TGTGCCAGCAGTTACACGGGACCCCGCACAGATACGCAGTATTTT	CASSYTGPRTDTQYF
TRBV10-3	TRBJ1-1	14	NA	NA	TGTGCCATCAGCCCGGGACGGATGAACACTGAAGCTTTCTTT	CAISPGRMNTEAFF
TRBV7-2	TRBJ1-1	12	NA	NA	TGTGCCAGCAGCTTTTCTGGGGGGGAAGCTTTCTTT	CASSFSGGEAFF
TRBV7-9	TRBJ2-3	18	NA	TRBD2	TGTGCCAGCAGCTTAACCCTAGCGGGAGGTGGAGGCACAGATACGCAGTATTTT	CASSLTLAGGGGTDTQYF
TRBV27	TRBJ2-2	14	few	TRBD1	TGTGCCAGCAGTACGACAGGGTACACCGGGGAGCTGTTTTTT	CASSTTGYTGELFF
TRBV18	TRBJ2-7	15	NA	TRBD1	TGTGCCAGCTCACCACAGGGGGCGGCTTCCTACGAGCAGTACTTC	CASSPQGAASYEQYF
TRBV7-9	TRBJ2-1	14	NA	NA	TGTGCCACACCCGGGGAGAGCTCCTACAATGAGCGGTTCTTC	CATPGESSYNERFF
TRBV19	TRBJ2-7	14	once	TRBD2	TGTGCCAGTAGGGCCCCGGGACTACCCTTGGAGCAGTACTTC	CASRAPGLPLEQYF
TRBV3-1/TRBV3-2	TRBJ1-5	14	NA	NA	TGTGCCAGCAGCCAGGGCAGCCACAATCAGCCCCAGCATTTT	CASSQGSHNQPQHF
TRBV5-1	TRBJ2-1	14	NA	TRBD2	TGCGCCAGTTTTAGCGGGTACCCCTACAATGAGCAGTTCTTC	CASFSGYPYNEQFF
TRBV30	TRBJ1-6	13	NA	TRBD1	TGTGCCTGGAATAGGGACAGTGGGTCACCCCTCCACTTT	CAWNRDSGSPLHF
TRBV14	TRBJ2-1	16	NA	NA	TGTGCCAGCAGCCAAGGCCTCCTAAGCTCCTACAATGAGCAGTTCTTC	CASSQGLLSSYNEQFF
TRBV19	TRBJ1-5	15	NA	NA	TGTGCCAGTAGTACGGGGACGCGCAGCAATCAGCCCCAGCATTTT	CASSTGTRSNQPQHF
TRBV27	TRBJ1-5	15	NA	NA	TGTGCCAGCAGTTTAATCAGGGGTGGCAATCAGCCCCAGCATTTT	CASSLIRGGNQPQHF
TRBV24-1	TRBJ2-3	13	NA	NA	TGTGCCACCAGTGAGCAGGCCACAGATACGCAGTATTTT	CATSEQATDTQYF
TRBV9	TRBJ2-1	13	NA	TRBD2	TGTGCCAGCAGCTCCCGACTAGCAAATGAGCAGTTCTTC	CASSSRLANEQFF
TRBV2	TRBJ1-2	14	NA	TRBD1	TGTGCCAAAGGGACAGATTTAGCTAACTATGGCTACACCTTC	CAKGTDLANYGYTF
TRBV19	TRBJ1-5	16	NA	NA	TGTGCCAGTAATTTTAGGGGGGGAAGGAGCAATCAGCCCCAGCATTTT	CASNFRGGRSNQPQHF
TRBV9	TRBJ2-3	12	NA	NA	TGTGCCAGCAGCGGGCACGGGGATACGCAGTATTTT	CASSGHGDTQYF
TRBV10-3	TRBJ1-3	18	NA	TRBD1	TGTGCCATCAGTGAAGGGACAGGAAACTTTTTCTCTGGAAACACCATATATTTT	CAISEGTGNFFSGNTIYF
TRBV7-9	TRBJ1-1	14	NA	NA	TGTGCCAGCAGCTTAGGGGATTCGAACACTGAAGCTTTCTTT	CASSLGDSNTEAFF
TRBV5-4	TRBJ2-3	17	NA	TRBD2	TGTGCCAGCAGCTTGGAGGCTAGCGGGAGGACCCTGCGTACGCAGTATTTT	CASSLEASGRTLRTQYF
TRBV6-2/TRBV6-3	TRBJ2-3	15	once	NA	TGTGCCAGCAGTCAAGGGACAACTAGCACAGATACGCAGTATTTT	CASSQGTTSTDTQYF
TRBV11-2	TRBJ1-2	11	NA	NA	TGTGCCAGCAGCAACAGCTATGGCTACACCTTC	CASSNSYGYTF
TRBV10-3	TRBJ2-3	15	NA	TRBD1	TGTGCCATCAGTGGACGACAGGGATTCGGAGATACGCAGTATTTT	CAISGRQGFGDTQYF
TRBV5-1	TRBJ2-7	14	NA	NA	TGCGCCAGCAGCCCCCAGGGGAGCTCCTACGAGCAGTACTTC	CASSPQGSSYEQYF
TRBV12-3/TRBV12-4	TRBJ1-1	12	NA	NA	TGTGCCGCGGGACGTGGGAACACTGAAGCTTTCTTT	CAAGRGNTEAFF